This T cell receptor beta chain emerged from a study of blood T cell repertoires in COVID-19. The overall study: The United States, Italy and Spain were the sources of the acute and convalescent COVID-19 samples. T cells, B-cell-depleted T cells, or PBMCs provided the cDNA or gDNA that served as material.

Per the authors' pipeline: For nucleated cells, counts were estimated from reference gene primer amplification. Repertoires were generated with immunoSEQ multiplex PCR, while TCRdb's copy carries only in-frame clones and drops some. From that table come the V and J calls and clone size; the DNA was used to work out D and trimming. The table records 140,000 or so clones, 75% to 90% of them present only once. The CDR3 has 13 residues. Trimming pared 5 bases from V and 2 bases from J, leaving 7 bases between. From germline, CDR1 is SGHTA and CDR2 FQGNSA. The origin of this receptor is a woman aged 60-75 years with active COVID-19. The sample was peripheral blood. The rearrangement joins TRBV7-2 to TRBJ1-5, with D unresolved. DNA of the CDR3: TGTGCCAGCAGCCGCGAAGGCAATCAGCCCCAGCATTTT. Protein sequence: CASSREGNQPQHF.